The entry below describes one T cell receptor beta chain. This record comes from a study of blood T cell repertoires in COVID-19. As for the study in general: Some COVID-19 samples were acute and others convalescent; all came from the United States, Italy and Spain. PBMCs, B-cell-depleted T cells, or T cells were the source of the cDNA or gDNA that made up the material.

Original methodology: Amplification with reference gene primers provided the estimates of nucleated cell counts. The protocol was immunoSEQ multiplex PCR, while the TCRdb copy is restricted to in-frame clones and leaves out a portion. The D gene and trimming were derived from the DNA, and the V and J assignments and clone size from that table. The sample has over 250,000 clones, roughly 87% seen once. In germline, CDR1 is GTSNPN, CDR2 SVGIG (reference sequence). Trimming at V came to 1 base and at J to 3 bases, leaving 9 bases not matched to a gene. CDR3 length equals 16 residues. V and J are TRBV30 and TRBJ1-5, with 7 nucleotides matching TRBD1. The receptor was derived from a woman in her 30s with acute or convalescent COVID-19. Sequenced: peripheral blood. This CDR3 reads CAWSALDRVFNQPQHF. The CDR3 coding sequence is TGTGCCTGGAGTGCACTTGACAGGGTATTCAATCAGCCCCAGCATTTT.